This T cell receptor beta chain was documented in a study of Ad26.COV2.S vaccination and SARS-CoV-2 variants. Overall study context: Into the muscle, Ad26.COV2.S was dosed once or twice, 56 days apart.

Method: immunoSEQ multiplex PCR; TCRdb's copy keeps in-frame clones and lacks some. Among about 680,000 clones listed, about 90% were seen once. The sample's treatment: some 19 received Ad26.COV2.S at low or high dose, single or two shots; 5 received placebo; per-sample allocation not given. Day 63 after the first vaccine or placebo injection was the time point for sampling. The TCR comes from a person aged 18-65 years who received the Ad26.COV2.S COVID-19 vaccine or a placebo. The starting material was peripheral blood, obtained in a trial of Ad26.COV2.S vaccine versus placebo.

The CDR3 nucleotides read TGTGCCAGCCGAGTTCGGGGACAGGTGTATGGCTACACCTTC. Its translation is CASRVRGQVYGYTF. The chain links TRBV6-5 to TRBJ1-2; 8 nucleotides agree with TRBD1. Germline values: CDR1 MNHEY, CDR2 SVGAGI. The CDR3 has 14 amino acids. The J segment lost 5 bases and the V segment lost 8 bases, leaving 10 bases of the junction unmatched.